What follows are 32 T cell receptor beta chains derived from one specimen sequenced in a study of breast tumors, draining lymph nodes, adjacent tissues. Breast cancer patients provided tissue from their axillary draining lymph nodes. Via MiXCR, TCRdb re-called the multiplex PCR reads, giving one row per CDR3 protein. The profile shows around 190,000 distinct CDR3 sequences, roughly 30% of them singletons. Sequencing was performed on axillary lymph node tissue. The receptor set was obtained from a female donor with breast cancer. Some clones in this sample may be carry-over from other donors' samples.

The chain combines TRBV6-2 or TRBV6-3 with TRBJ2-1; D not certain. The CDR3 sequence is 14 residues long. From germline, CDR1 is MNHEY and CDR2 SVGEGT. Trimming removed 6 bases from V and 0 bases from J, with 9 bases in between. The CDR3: CASRRFSSYNEQFF. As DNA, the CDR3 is TGTGCCAGCAGGCGGTTCAGCTCCTACAATGAGCAGTTCTTC.

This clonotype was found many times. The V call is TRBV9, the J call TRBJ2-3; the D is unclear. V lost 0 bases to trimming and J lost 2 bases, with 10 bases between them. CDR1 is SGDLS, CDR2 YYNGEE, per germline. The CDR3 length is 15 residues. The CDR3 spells CASSVGTPLTDTQYF. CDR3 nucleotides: TGTGCCAGCAGCGTAGGTACCCCTCTCACAGATACGCAGTATTTT.

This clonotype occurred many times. CDR3 coding DNA: TGTGCCAGCTCTACGGATACTAACTATGGCTACACCTTC. Translated: CASSTDTNYGYTF. V gene TRBV5-8 combines with J gene TRBJ1-2, with D unresolved. The CDR3 runs 13 residues. Germline V gene data show CDR1 as SGHTS and CDR2 as YDEGEE. V was trimmed by 7 bases and J by 0 bases, leaving 10 bases between them.

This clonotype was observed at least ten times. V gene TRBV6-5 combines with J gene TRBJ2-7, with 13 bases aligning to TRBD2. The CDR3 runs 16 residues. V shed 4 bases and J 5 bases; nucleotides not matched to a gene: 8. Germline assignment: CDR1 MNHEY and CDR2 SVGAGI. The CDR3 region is CASSSLGTSGKDEQYF. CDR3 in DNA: TGTGCCAGCAGTTCCCTTGGGACTAGCGGGAAAGACGAGCAGTACTTC.

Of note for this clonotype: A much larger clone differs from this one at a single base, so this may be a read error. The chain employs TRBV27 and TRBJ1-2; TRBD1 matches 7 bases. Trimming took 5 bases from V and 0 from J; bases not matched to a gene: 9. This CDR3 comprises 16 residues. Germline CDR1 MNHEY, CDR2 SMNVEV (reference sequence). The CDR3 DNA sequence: TGTGCCAGCAGTACTGGGACAGCGCCGGCTAACTATGGCTACACCTTC. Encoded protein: CASSTGTAPANYGYTF.

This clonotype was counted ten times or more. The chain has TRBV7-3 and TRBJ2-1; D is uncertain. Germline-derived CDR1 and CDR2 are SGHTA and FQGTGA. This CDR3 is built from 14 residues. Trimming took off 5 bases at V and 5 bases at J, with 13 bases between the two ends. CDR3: CASSPGGYNNEQFF. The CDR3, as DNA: TGTGCCAGCAGCCCTGGCGGTTACAACAATGAGCAGTTCTTC.

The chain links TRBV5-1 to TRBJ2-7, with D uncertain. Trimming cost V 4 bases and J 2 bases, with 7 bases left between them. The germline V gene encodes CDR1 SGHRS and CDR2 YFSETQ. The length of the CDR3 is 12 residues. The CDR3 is CASSGETYEQYF. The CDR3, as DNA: TGCGCCAGCAGCGGTGAGACCTACGAGCAGTACTTC.

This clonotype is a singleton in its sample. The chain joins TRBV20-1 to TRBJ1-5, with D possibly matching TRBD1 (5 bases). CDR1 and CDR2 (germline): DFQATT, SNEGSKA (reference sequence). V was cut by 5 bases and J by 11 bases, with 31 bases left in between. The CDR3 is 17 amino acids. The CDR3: CSARGTSGGFPEETQHF. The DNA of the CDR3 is TGCAGTGCTCGTGGGACTAGCGGGGGGTTCCCTGAAGAGACCCAGCATTTT.

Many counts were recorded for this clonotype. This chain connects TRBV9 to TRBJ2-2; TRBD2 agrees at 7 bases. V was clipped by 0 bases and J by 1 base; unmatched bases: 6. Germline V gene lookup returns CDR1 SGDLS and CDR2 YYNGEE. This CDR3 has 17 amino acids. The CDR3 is CASSVEGLAGNTGELFF. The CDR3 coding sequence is TGTGCCAGCAGCGTAGAGGGATTAGCGGGGAACACCGGGGAGCTGTTTTTT.

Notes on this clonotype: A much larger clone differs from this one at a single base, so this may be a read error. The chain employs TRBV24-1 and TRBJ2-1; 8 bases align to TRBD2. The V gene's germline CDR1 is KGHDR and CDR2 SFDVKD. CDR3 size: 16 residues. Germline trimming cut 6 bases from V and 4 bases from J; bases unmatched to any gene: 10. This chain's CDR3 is CATSLSAGGAYNEQFF. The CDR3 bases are TGTGCCACCAGTTTATCTGCGGGGGGCGCGTACAATGAGCAGTTCTTC.

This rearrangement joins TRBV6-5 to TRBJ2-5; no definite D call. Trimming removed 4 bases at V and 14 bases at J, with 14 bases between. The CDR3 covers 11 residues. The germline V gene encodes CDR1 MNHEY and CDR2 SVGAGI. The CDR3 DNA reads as TGTGCCAGCAGTTCCGGCGGTGCCTACTACTTC. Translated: CASSSGGAYYF.

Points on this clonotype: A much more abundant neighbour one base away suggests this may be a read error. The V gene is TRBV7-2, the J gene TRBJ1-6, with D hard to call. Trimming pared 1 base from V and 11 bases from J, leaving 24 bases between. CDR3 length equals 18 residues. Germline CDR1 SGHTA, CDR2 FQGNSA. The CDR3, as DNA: TGTGCCAGCAGCTTAGGAAGTTTAGGAGGGCTTAAGAATCCACCCCTCCACTTT. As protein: CASSLGSLGGLKNPPLHF. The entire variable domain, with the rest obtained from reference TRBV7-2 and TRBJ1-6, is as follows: GAGVSQSPSNKVTEKGKDVELRCDPISGHTALYWYRQSLGQGLEFLIYFQGNSAPDKSGLPSDRFSAERTGGSVSTLTIQRTQQEDSAVYLCASSLGSLGGLKNPPLHFGNGTRLTVT.

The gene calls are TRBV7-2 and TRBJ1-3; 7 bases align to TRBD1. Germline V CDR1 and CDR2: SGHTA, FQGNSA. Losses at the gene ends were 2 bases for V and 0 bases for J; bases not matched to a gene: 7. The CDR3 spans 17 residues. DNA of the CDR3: TGTGCCAGCAGCTTACAGACAGGGAGAGGCTCTGGAAACACCATATATTTT. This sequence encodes CASSLQTGRGSGNTIYF.

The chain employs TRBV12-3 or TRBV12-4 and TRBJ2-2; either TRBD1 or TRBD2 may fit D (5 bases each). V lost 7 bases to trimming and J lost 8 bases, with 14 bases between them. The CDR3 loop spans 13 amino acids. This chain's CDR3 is CASMGQGGGELFF. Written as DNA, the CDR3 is TGTGCCAGCATGGGGCAGGGCGGGGGGGAGCTGTTTTTT.

The CDR3 DNA is TGTGCCAGCAGAGAAACAAGCCGTTTGACTAGCGGGAGAGGAGTCACAGATACGCAGTATTTT. Its protein is CASRETSRLTSGRGVTDTQYF. The rearrangement uses TRBV2 and TRBJ2-3; 12 nucleotides align to TRBD2. Trimming at V came to 6 bases and at J to 2 bases, leaving 21 bases not matched to a gene. Germline V gives CDR1 SNHLY, CDR2 FYNNEI. The CDR3 loop spans 21 amino acids.

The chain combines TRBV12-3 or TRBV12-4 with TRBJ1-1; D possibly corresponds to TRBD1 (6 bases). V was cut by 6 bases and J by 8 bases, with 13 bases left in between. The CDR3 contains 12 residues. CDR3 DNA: TGTGCCAGCAGACGGACAGTCCTCGAAGCTTTCTTT. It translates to CASRRTVLEAFF.

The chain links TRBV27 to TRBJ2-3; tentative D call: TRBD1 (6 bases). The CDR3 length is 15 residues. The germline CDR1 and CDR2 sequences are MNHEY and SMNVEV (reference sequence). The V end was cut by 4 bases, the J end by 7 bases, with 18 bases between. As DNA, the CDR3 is TGTGCCAGCAGTTATAACTTGGACAGCCTACATACGCAGTATTTT. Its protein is CASSYNLDSLHTQYF.

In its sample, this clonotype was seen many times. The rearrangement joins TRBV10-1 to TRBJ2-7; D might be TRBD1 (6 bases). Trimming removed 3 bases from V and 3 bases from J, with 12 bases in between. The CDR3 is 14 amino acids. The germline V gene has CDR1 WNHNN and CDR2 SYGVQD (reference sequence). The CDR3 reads CASSDGVGGYEQYF. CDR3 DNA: TGCGCCAGCAGTGATGGGGTAGGGGGCTACGAGCAGTACTTC.

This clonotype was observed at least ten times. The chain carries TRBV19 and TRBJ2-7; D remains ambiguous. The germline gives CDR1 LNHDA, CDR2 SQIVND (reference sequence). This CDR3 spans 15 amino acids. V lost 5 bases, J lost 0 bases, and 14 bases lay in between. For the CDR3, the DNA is TGTGCCAGTAGTCTCGGACGGTCAAGCTCCTACGAGCAGTACTTC. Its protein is CASSLGRSSSYEQYF.

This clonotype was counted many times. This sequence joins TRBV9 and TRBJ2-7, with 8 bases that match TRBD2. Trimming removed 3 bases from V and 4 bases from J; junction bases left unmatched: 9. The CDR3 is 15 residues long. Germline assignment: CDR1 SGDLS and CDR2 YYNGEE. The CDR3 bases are TGTGCCAGCAGCGCGGGACTAGGGTTTAGGTACGAGCAGTACTTC. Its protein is CASSAGLGFRYEQYF.

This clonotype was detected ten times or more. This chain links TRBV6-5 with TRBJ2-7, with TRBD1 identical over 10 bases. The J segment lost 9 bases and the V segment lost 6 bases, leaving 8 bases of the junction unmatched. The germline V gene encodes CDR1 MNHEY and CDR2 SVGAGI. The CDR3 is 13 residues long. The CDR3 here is CASRSGTGVRQYF. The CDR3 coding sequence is TGTGCCAGCAGGTCCGGGACAGGGGTTAGGCAGTACTTC.

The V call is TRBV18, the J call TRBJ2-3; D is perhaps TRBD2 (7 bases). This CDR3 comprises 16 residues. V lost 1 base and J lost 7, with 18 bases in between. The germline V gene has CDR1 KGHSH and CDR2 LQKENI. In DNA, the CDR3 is TGTGCCAGCTCACCACTTGGGACGGGGGGCCTGAATACGCAGTATTTT. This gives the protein CASSPLGTGGLNTQYF.

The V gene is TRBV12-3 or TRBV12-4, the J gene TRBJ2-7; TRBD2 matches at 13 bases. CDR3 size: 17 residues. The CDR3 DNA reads TGTGCTAGTGCTACCGGGACTAGCGGGGTGAGCTCCTACGAGCAGTACTTC. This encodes CASATGTSGVSSYEQYF.

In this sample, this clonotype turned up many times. DNA of the CDR3: TGTGCCAGCAGCTTTTGGAGGGCGGGGGGGGCGATGGAGACCCAGTACTTC. Protein product: CASSFWRAGGAMETQYF. This rearrangement joins TRBV11-2 to TRBJ2-5, with TRBD2 identical over 9 bases. CDR1 SGHAT and CDR2 FQNNGV come from the germline V gene. With 3 bases clipped from V and 5 bases from J, the junction kept 13 bases outside the gene matches. The CDR3 length is 17 residues.

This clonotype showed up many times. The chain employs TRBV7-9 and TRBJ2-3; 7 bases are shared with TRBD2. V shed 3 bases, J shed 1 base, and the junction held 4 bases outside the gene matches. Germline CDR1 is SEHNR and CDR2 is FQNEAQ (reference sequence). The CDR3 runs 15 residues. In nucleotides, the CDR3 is TGTGCCAGCAGCTTTACTAGCGAGCGCACAGATACGCAGTATTTT. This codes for CASSFTSERTDTQYF.

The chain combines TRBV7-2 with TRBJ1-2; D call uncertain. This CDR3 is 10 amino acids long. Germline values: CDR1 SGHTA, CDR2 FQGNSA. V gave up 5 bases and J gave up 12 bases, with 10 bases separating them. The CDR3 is CASSGSSHTF. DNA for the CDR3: TGTGCCAGCAGCGGGAGTAGCCACACCTTC.

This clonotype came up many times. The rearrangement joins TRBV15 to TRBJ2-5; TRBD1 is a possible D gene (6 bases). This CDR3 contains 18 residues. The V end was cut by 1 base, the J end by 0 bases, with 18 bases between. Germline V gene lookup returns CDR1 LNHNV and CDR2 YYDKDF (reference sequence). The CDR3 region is CATSRGQDLLGDQETQYF. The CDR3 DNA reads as TGTGCCACCAGCAGAGGACAGGACCTCCTAGGGGACCAAGAGACCCAGTACTTC.

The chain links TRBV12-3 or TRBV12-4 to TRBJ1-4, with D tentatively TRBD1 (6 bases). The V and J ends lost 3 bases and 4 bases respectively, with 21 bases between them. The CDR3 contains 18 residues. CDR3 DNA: TGTGCCAGCAGTTTTCATAGCGGGGGGGCAGGGAGTAATGAAAAACTGTTTTTT. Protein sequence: CASSFHSGGAGSNEKLFF.

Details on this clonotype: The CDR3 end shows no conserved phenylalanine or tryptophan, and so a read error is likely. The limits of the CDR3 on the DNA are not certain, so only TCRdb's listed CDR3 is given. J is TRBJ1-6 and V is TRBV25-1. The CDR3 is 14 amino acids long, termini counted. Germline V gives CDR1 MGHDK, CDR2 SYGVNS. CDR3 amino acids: CASSELTGGTLPFL.

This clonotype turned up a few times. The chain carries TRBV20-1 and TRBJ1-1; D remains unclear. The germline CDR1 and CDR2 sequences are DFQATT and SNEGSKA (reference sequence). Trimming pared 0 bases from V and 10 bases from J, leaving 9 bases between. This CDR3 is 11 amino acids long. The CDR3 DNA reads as TGCAGTGCTAGAGATGAAGGGAGAGCTTTCTTT. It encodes CSARDEGRAFF.

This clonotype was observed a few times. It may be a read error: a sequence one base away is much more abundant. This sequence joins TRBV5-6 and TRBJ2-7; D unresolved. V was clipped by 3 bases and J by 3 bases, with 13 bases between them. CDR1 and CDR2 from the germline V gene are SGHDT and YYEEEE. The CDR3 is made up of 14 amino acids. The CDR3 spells CASSSQQPLYEQYF. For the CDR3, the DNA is TGTGCCAGCAGCTCGCAGCAGCCACTCTACGAGCAGTACTTC.

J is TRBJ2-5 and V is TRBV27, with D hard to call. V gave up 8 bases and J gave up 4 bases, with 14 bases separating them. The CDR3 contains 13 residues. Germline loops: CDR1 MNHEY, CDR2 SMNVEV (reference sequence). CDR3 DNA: TGTGCCAGCTCTAATCCATCTAGAGAGACCCAGTACTTC. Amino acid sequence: CASSNPSRETQYF.